This paragraph covers one T cell receptor (beta chain) sequence. Its antigen is unidentified. The V gene's germline CDR1 is MGHDK and CDR2 SYGVNS. CDR3 length: 16 amino acids. V dropped 8 bases and J dropped 7; count of bases not matched to a gene: 17. This record belongs to a study of T cell responses to AZD1222 COVID-19 vaccine. Study-level results: Clonal diversity may have been underestimated in mostly white British donors.

The data were produced by immunoSEQ multiplex PCR, yet TCRdb's version contains in-frame clones alone and is incomplete. The table lists 90,000 to 100,000 clones, around nine tenths of them singletons. Sequenced material: peripheral blood, taken 28 days after the second AZD1222 dose. The genes are TRBV25-1 and TRBJ2-1; 7 bases match TRBD1. The clonotype originates from an adult who received the AZD1222 COVID-19 vaccine. Written as DNA, the CDR3 is TGTGCCAGCGCGACGTCCCGGGACAGTCGCTCGAATGAGCAGTTCTTC. It encodes CASATSRDSRSNEQFF.